These 30 T cell receptor beta chains came from one sample sequenced in a study of T cell repertoires in cytomegalovirus infection. MiXCR was run by TCRdb on the reads, yielding one entry per CDR3 protein. The repertoire holds 100,000 to 150,000 distinct CDR3 sequences, with roughly 9% as singletons. Sequencing was carried out using PBMCs. The receptors shown here come from a human donor in good health (CMV status not recorded). Some clones in this sample may be carry-over from other donors' samples.

This clonotype has a count of ten or more. The chain uses TRBV28 and TRBJ1-6; 8 nucleotides line up with TRBD1. Unmatched junction bases numbered 7, after V lost 6 bases and J lost 9 bases. Germline-derived CDR1 and CDR2 are MDHEN and SYDVKM. There are 14 residues in the CDR3. The CDR3, as DNA: TGTGCCAGCAGCGCCGGACAGGGTAGTTCACCCCTCCACTTT. It encodes CASSAGQGSSPLHF. The variable domain in full, completed from reference TRBV28 and TRBJ1-6, reads DVKVTQSSRYLVKRTGEKVFLECVQDMDHENMFWYRQDPGLGLRLIYFSYDVKMKEKGDIPEGYSVSREKKERFSLILESASTNQTSMYLCASSAGQGSSPLHFGNGTRLTVT.

In this sample, this clonotype turned up a few times. The chain links TRBV12-3 or TRBV12-4 to TRBJ2-2; D not certain. V lost 0 bases to trimming and J lost 5 bases, with 13 bases between them. The CDR3 has 16 amino acids. CDR3 protein: CASSLAPVSLTGELFF. DNA of the CDR3: TGTGCCAGCAGTTTAGCGCCTGTATCACTAACCGGGGAGCTGTTTTTT.

The sample holds a few counts of this clonotype. This chain uses TRBV5-4 with TRBJ2-3; unclear D gene. The CDR3 loop spans 13 amino acids. V lost 6 bases to trimming and J lost 2 bases, with 10 bases between them. Per germline, CDR1 SGHNT and CDR2 YYREEE (reference sequence). The CDR3 is CASMNSLTDTQYF. The CDR3 DNA reads TGTGCCAGCATGAACAGTCTCACAGATACGCAGTATTTT.

This clonotype was seen repeatedly, ten times or more. The V and J genes are TRBV15 and TRBJ1-2; no reliable D call. Germline CDR1 LNHNV, CDR2 YYDKDF (reference sequence). This CDR3 comprises 14 residues. The V end was cut by 1 base, the J end by 4 bases, with 10 bases between. The CDR3 is CATSRVGGPYGYTF. CDR3 DNA sequence: TGTGCCACCAGCAGAGTAGGAGGTCCCTATGGCTACACCTTC.

Only a few counts were recorded for this clonotype. V is TRBV29-1 and J is TRBJ1-6; D perhaps matches TRBD1 (6 bases). This CDR3 comprises 15 residues. Deletions cut 3 bases from V and 1 base from J, with 10 bases between. Germline-derived CDR1 and CDR2 are SQVTM and ANQGSEA. The CDR3 DNA sequence: TGCAGCGTTGAGGCAGGGGAATCCTATAATTCACCCCTCCACTTT. Protein: CSVEAGESYNSPLHF.

This clonotype has a count of ten or more. This chain connects TRBV28 to TRBJ1-1; D perhaps matches TRBD1 (5 bases). The CDR3 is 15 amino acids. The germline gives CDR1 MDHEN, CDR2 SYDVKM. Between the trimmed V and J ends, which lost 10 bases and 2 bases, there was a span of 20 bases. CDR3: CAISTATLGNTEAFF. For the CDR3, the DNA is TGTGCCATTTCGACAGCGACATTGGGAAACACTGAAGCTTTCTTT.

This clonotype was seen at least ten times. The V and J genes are TRBV7-9 and TRBJ1-2, with 7 bases matching TRBD1. The CDR3 totals 14 residues. The V gene's germline CDR1 is SEHNR and CDR2 FQNEAQ (reference sequence). Trimming took 5 bases from V and 0 from J; bases not matched to a gene: 3. The CDR3 spells CASSPGQSNYGYTF. The CDR3 DNA reads as TGTGCCAGCAGCCCGGGACAGTCTAACTATGGCTACACCTTC. The full variable domain, its missing parts supplied by reference TRBV7-9 and TRBJ1-2, is DTGVSQNPRHKITKRGQNVTFRCDPISEHNRLYWYRQTLGQGPEFLTYFQNEAQLEKSRLLSDRFSAERPKGSFSTLEIQRTEQGDSAMYLCASSPGQSNYGYTFGSGTRLTVV.

This chain joins TRBV5-6 and TRBJ1-6, with D perhaps matching TRBD1 (6 bases). V was pared by 5 bases and J by 6 bases, with 21 bases between. CDR3 length: 17 amino acids. The germline gives CDR1 SGHDT, CDR2 YYEEEE. The CDR3 DNA reads TGTGCCAGCAGTTCCTTCTGGGCTACAGGGCTTAATTCACCCCTCCACTTT. It codes for CASSSFWATGLNSPLHF.

The rearrangement joins TRBV20-1 to TRBJ2-7, with D possibly called TRBD1 or TRBD2 (5 bases each). V was cut by 3 bases and J by 0 bases, with 15 bases left in between. The CDR3 sequence is 15 residues long. CDR1 is DFQATT, CDR2 SNEGSKA, per germline (reference sequence). CDR3 loop: CSARSGPSPSYEQYF. The CDR3 DNA reads TGCAGTGCTAGGTCGGGACCGTCACCCTCCTACGAGCAGTACTTC.

This clonotype was seen ten or more times. The rearrangement joins TRBV7-6 to TRBJ2-1; 7 bases map to TRBD1. CDR1 SGHVS and CDR2 FNYEAQ come from the germline V gene. The CDR3 totals 19 residues. V gave up 1 base and J gave up 2 bases; unmatched junction bases: 14. As DNA, the CDR3 is TGTGCCAGCAGCTTAGGAATTCTGGCAGGGGGAACAACCTACAATGAGCAGTTCTTC. It specifies CASSLGILAGGTTYNEQFF.

As concerns this clonotype: A read error may be the cause here, since a much bigger clone is one base away. The rearrangement joins TRBV24-1 to TRBJ1-5; D is uncertain. This CDR3 is 13 amino acids long. Trimming removed 1 base at V and 7 bases at J, with 7 bases between. Germline assignment: CDR1 KGHDR and CDR2 SFDVKD. The CDR3 reads CATSDLGRQPQHF. In DNA, the CDR3 is TGTGCCACCAGTGATTTAGGGCGGCAGCCCCAGCATTTT.

The table lists this clonotype with many counts. V is TRBV10-3 and J is TRBJ1-2, with TRBD1 matching 9 bases. The CDR3 consists of 16 residues. Germline lookup yields CDR1 ENHRY and CDR2 SYGVKD. V shed 0 bases, J shed 3 bases, and the junction held 5 bases outside the gene matches. The CDR3 here is CAISESTGTGHYGYTF. Written as DNA, the CDR3 is TGTGCCATCAGTGAGTCCACCGGGACAGGGCACTATGGCTACACCTTC.

This clonotype has ten or more counts. V and J are TRBV7-8 and TRBJ1-1; D not certain. Germline-derived CDR1 and CDR2 are SGHVS and FQNEAQ. Trimming shortened V by 5 bases and J by 3 bases, and 10 bases separated the two germline ends. The CDR3 loop spans 13 amino acids. CDR3 protein: CASSRGGYTEAFF. In DNA, the CDR3 is TGTGCCAGCAGCCGCGGTGGTTACACTGAAGCTTTCTTT.

The rearrangement links TRBV15 to TRBJ2-3; possible D gene TRBD2, 5 bases. Between the trimmed V and J ends, which lost 0 bases and 3 bases, there was a span of 13 bases. The CDR3 spans 16 residues. Germline V gene sequence: CDR1 LNHNV, CDR2 YYDKDF (reference sequence). The CDR3 coding sequence is TGTGCCACCAGCAGAGATGGGCTAGCAGCAACAGATACGCAGTATTTT. This gives the protein CATSRDGLAATDTQYF.

The sample holds many counts of this clonotype. The rearrangement joins TRBV7-8 to TRBJ2-5; D gene uncertain. V dropped 2 bases and J dropped 5 bases, with 12 bases sitting between them. This CDR3 has 14 amino acids. Germline assignment: CDR1 SGHVS and CDR2 FQNEAQ. The CDR3 DNA sequence: TGTGCCAGCAGCTTAAGAGTGGGCAGGGAGACCCAGTACTTC. Encoded protein: CASSLRVGRETQYF.

This clonotype was seen many times. The rearrangement links TRBV7-8 to TRBJ2-7; 10 bases are a match to TRBD2. This CDR3 has 16 residues. Germline CDR1 SGHVS, CDR2 FQNEAQ. With V trimmed by 7 bases and J by 2 bases, 11 bases remained unmatched. DNA of the CDR3: TGTGCCAGCACCGGACACAGGACTAGCGGCCCCTACGAGCAGTACGTC. It specifies CASTGHRTSGPYEQYV.

This clonotype appeared many times. This chain's CDR3 is CASSPPQDLIEAFF. The CDR3 region has the DNA TGTGCCAGCAGCCCCCCACAGGATTTGATTGAAGCTTTCTTT. The J gene is TRBJ1-1, the V gene TRBV28; tentatively, D is TRBD1 (5 bases). This CDR3 has 14 residues. Deletions cut 6 bases from V and 7 bases from J, with 18 bases between. Germline V gene data show CDR1 as MDHEN and CDR2 as SYDVKM.

This clonotype was counted at least ten times. V and J are TRBV7-2 and TRBJ2-1; TRBD1 matches 8 bases. Germline-derived CDR1 and CDR2 are SGHTA and FQGNSA. The V segment lost 5 bases and the J segment 2 bases; nucleotides outside the gene matches: 2. This CDR3 region has 14 residues. In DNA, the CDR3 is TGTGCCAGCAGCCCGGACAGGGCCTACAATGAGCAGTTCTTC. It codes for CASSPDRAYNEQFF.

At least ten counts were recorded for this clonotype. The chain combines TRBV7-2 with TRBJ1-2; 7 positions agree with TRBD1. The CDR3 has 18 residues. Germline V lookup: CDR1 SGHTA, CDR2 FQGNSA. With 4 bases clipped from V and 2 bases from J, the junction kept 16 bases outside the gene matches. The DNA for the CDR3 is TGTGCCAGCAGCTCTACCCGCCAGGGGGGGTATAGGAACTATGGCTACACCTTC. It specifies CASSSTRQGGYRNYGYTF.

Comment on this clonotype: A junction boundary mismatches the germline segment, possibly from a read error. This sequence joins TRBV2 and TRBJ2-1; D possibly corresponds to TRBD2 (6 bases). The CDR3 is made up of 12 amino acids. Germline V gives CDR1 SNHLY, CDR2 FYNNEI. CDR3 in amino acids: CAGSGAGIEQFF. CDR3 nucleotide sequence: TGTGCCGGCAGTGGTGCGGGGATTGAGCAGTTCTTC. Drawing the rest from reference TRBV2 and TRBJ2-1, the complete variable domain is EPEVTQTPSHQVTQMGQEVILRCVPISNHLYFYWYRQILGQKVEFLVSFYNNEISEKSEIFDDQFSVERPDGSNFTLKIRSTKLEDSAMYFCAGSGAGIEQFFGPGTRLTVL.

The chain links TRBV19 to TRBJ2-1, with 11 bases aligning to TRBD2. The J segment lost 8 bases and the V segment lost 6 bases, leaving 9 bases of the junction unmatched. The CDR3 is 15 amino acids. Germline CDR1 is LNHDA and CDR2 is SQIVND (reference sequence). CDR3 in amino acids: CASRKNSGGADEQFF. CDR3 coding DNA: TGTGCCAGTAGGAAGAATAGCGGGGGGGCCGATGAGCAGTTCTTC.

At least ten counts were recorded for this clonotype. This chain joins TRBV12-3 or TRBV12-4 and TRBJ1-1; D uncertain. Trimming took off 3 bases at V and 5 bases at J, with 7 bases between the two ends. This CDR3 spans 12 amino acids. Here the CDR3 DNA reads TGTGCCAGCAGTTTTTCGAGTACTGAAGCTTTCTTT. Its translation is CASSFSSTEAFF.

The gene calls are TRBV6-6 and TRBJ2-7; 9 bases are a match to TRBD1. V lost 6 bases to trimming and J lost 1 base; unmatched junction nucleotides: 7. The CDR3 consists of 15 residues. Germline lookup yields CDR1 MNHNY and CDR2 SVGAGI (reference sequence). The DNA of the CDR3 is TGTGCCAGCAGGGCAGACAGGGGGACTTCCTACGAGCAGTACTTC. Its protein product is CASRADRGTSYEQYF.

This clonotype appeared many times. V is TRBV19 and J is TRBJ1-2; D gene unclear. The CDR3 totals 14 residues. Per germline, CDR1 LNHDA and CDR2 SQIVND (reference sequence). V lost 7 bases and J 2 bases, leaving 14 bases between the germline ends. The CDR3 DNA reads as TGTGCCAGTATGAATCCAGGATCGAACTATGGCTACACCTTC. It is translated as CASMNPGSNYGYTF. The variable domain in full, with the rest retrieved from reference TRBV19 and TRBJ1-2, is DGGITQSPKYLFRKEGQNVTLSCEQNLNHDAMYWYRQDPGQGLRLIYYSQIVNDFQKGDIAEGYSVSREKKESFPLTVTSAQKNPTAFYLCASMNPGSNYGYTFGSGTRLTVV.

The table lists this clonotype with many counts. V and J are TRBV7-3 and TRBJ2-5, with 11 positions matching TRBD2. The ends lost 5 bases at V and 4 bases at J; junction bases unmatched: 6. Germline CDR1 SGHTA, CDR2 FQGTGA. The CDR3 is 15 residues long. CDR3 DNA: TGTGCCAGCAGCCCTACTAGCGGGGGACGAGAGACCCAGTACTTC. Protein: CASSPTSGGRETQYF.

This clonotype was counted only a few times. This chain connects TRBV28 to TRBJ2-1; D is unclear. Germline CDR1 and CDR2: MDHEN and SYDVKM. Trimming pared 4 bases from V and 7 bases from J, leaving 14 bases between. There are 14 residues in the CDR3. Here the CDR3 DNA reads TGTGCCAGCAGTTCCCCCCGAAGAATTAATGAGCAGTTCTTC. Translated: CASSSPRRINEQFF.

This clonotype was picked up many times. The chain carries TRBV7-3 and TRBJ2-7, with a possible D match to TRBD1 (6 bases). V lost 5 bases and J 5 bases, leaving 16 bases between the germline ends. The germline CDR1 and CDR2 sequences are SGHTA and FQGTGA. CDR3 length equals 14 residues. The CDR3 spells CASSRWGPGDEQYF. CDR3 DNA: TGTGCCAGCAGCCGATGGGGGCCCGGGGACGAGCAGTACTTC.

This clonotype was picked up many times. The rearrangement links TRBV12-3 or TRBV12-4 to TRBJ1-5; TRBD1 agrees at 9 bases. The trim removed 3 bases at V and 6 bases at J, leaving 6 bases unmatched. The CDR3 totals 15 residues. The CDR3 region has the DNA TGTGCCAGCAGTTTGGGACAGGGTCTATCTCAGCCCCAGCATTTT. Translating it yields CASSLGQGLSQPQHF.

The sample holds many counts of this clonotype. In nucleotides, the CDR3 is TGTGCCAGCAGGGGTGACAGCTTGGATGAGCAGTTCTTC. This encodes CASRGDSLDEQFF. This chain connects TRBV6-6 to TRBJ2-1; D is perhaps TRBD1 (5 bases). V shed 6 bases and J shed 8 bases, with 14 bases lying between them. Germline V gene lookup returns CDR1 MNHNY and CDR2 SVGAGI (reference sequence). This CDR3 is 13 amino acids long.

This clonotype was seen ten or more times. V usage is TRBV12-3 or TRBV12-4 and J usage is TRBJ1-6; possibly TRBD1 for D (5 bases). CDR3 length equals 14 residues. The V gene lost 1 base and the J gene lost 9 bases, with 10 bases spanning the gap. The chain's CDR3 is CASSLEGLGSPLHF. The CDR3 DNA is TGTGCCAGCAGTTTAGAGGGGCTCGGTTCACCCCTCCACTTT.